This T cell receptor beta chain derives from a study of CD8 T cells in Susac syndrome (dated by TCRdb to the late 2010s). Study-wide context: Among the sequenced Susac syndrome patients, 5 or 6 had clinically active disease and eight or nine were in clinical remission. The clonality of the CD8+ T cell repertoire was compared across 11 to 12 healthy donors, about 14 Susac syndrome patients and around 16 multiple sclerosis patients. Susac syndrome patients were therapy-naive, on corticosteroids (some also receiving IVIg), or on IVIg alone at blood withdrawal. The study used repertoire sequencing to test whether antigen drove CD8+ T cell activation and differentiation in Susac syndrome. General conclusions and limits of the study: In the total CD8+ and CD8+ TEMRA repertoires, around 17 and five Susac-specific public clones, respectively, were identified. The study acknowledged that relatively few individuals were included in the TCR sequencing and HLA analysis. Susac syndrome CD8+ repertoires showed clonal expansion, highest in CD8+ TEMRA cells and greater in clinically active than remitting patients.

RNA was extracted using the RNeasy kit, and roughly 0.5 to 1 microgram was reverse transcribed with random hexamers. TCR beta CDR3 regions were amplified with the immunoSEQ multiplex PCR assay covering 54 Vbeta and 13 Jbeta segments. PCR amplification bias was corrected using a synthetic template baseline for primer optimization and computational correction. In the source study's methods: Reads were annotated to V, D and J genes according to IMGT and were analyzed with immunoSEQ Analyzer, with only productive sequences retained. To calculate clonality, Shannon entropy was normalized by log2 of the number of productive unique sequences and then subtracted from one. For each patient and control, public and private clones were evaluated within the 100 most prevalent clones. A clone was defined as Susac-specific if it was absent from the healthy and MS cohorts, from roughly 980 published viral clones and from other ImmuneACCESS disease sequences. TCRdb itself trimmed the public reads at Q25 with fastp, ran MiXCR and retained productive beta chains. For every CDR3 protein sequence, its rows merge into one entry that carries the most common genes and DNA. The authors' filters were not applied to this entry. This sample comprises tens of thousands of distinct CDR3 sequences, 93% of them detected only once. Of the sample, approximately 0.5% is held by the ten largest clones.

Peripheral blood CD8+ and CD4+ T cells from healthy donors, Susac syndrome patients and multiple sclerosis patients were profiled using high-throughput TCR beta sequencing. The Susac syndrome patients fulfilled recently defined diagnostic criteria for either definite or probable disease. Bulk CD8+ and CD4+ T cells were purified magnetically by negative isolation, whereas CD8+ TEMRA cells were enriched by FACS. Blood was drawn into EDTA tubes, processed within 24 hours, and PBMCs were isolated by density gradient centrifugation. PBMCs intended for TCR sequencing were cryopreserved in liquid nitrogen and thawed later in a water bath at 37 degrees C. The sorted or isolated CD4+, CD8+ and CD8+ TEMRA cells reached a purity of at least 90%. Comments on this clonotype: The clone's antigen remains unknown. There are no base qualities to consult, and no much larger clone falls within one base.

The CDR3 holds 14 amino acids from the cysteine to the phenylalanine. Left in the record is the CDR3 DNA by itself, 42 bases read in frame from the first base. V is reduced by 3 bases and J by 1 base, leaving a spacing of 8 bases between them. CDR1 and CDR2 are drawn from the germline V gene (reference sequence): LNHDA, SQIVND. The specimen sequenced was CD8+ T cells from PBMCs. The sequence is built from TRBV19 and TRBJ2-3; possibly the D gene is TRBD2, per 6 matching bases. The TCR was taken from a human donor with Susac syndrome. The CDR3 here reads CASSMGEGTDTQYF. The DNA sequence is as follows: TGTGCCAGTAGTATGGGGGAGGGCACAGATACGCAGTATTTT.